The 2 T cell receptor beta chains reported below all come from one sample, sequenced in a study of T cell repertoires in cytomegalovirus infection (dated by TCRdb to between 2019 and 2020). Sequencing instrument: Illumina HiSeq 1500. TCRdb's own reprocessing of the public reads used fastp at Q25 and MiXCR and kept productive beta chains. Rows matching on CDR3 protein sequence are summarized as one entry with the most common DNA and genes. The sample yields tens of thousands of distinct CDR3 sequences; 3% to 4.5% were counted once. 22% of the sample comes from the top ten. Material for sequencing was PBMCs. These receptors were collected from a human donor in good health (CMV status not recorded). Some clones in this sample may be carry-over from other donors' samples.

This clonotype was observed many times. The rearrangement uses TRBV7-2 and TRBJ2-5; D possibly uses TRBD1 or TRBD2 (5 bases each). Trimming took 5 bases from V and 2 from J, leaving 9 bases between them. This CDR3 has 13 residues. The germline CDR1 and CDR2 sequences are SGHTA and FQGNSA. The CDR3 bases are TGTGCCAGCAGCGAGTGGGGGCAAGAGACCCAGTACTTC. This gives the protein CASSEWGQETQYF.

This clonotype was detected many times. The genes are TRBV10-3 and TRBJ1-1; D is perhaps TRBD1 (5 bases). CDR1 ENHRY and CDR2 SYGVKD come from the germline V gene. Trimming stripped 10 bases from V and 4 bases from J, with 19 bases between. The CDR3 runs to 14 residues. CDR3 nucleotides: TGTGCCACGGGGGGTAGGGTCCTTGGCACTGAAGCTTTCTTT. Translating gives CATGGRVLGTEAFF.